This entry features one TCR beta chain sequence. These data originate in a study of shared clonotypes between healthy human individuals. Study-wide context: Each donor's CD4 naive and CD4 memory cells filled three plates apiece, CD8 naive two, and CD8 memory one.

The material for each subset, its genomic DNA, was split evenly across several immunoSEQ plates. Assay: immunoSEQ multiplex PCR; the TCRdb copy retains only in-frame clones and omits some. The sample carries hundreds of thousands of clones, 90% to 95% recorded once. There are 14 residues in the CDR3. From germline, CDR1 is SQVTM and CDR2 ANQGSEA. Trimming took 4 bases from V and 0 from J, leaving 12 bases between them. The naive CD8 subset, CD45RO-negative cells positively selected for CCR7, excluded terminally differentiated effector memory CD45RA+ cells. All participating donors were Caucasian adults from Nashville, Tennessee.

This clonotype was sampled from a man aged 25-40 years in good health. The specimen sequenced was naive CD8+ T cells sorted from blood. This chain links TRBV29-1 with TRBJ1-1, with D unclear. CDR3 in amino acids: CSVVSNFVNTEAFF. Here the CDR3 DNA reads TGCAGCGTTGTGTCCAATTTTGTGAACACTGAAGCTTTCTTT.